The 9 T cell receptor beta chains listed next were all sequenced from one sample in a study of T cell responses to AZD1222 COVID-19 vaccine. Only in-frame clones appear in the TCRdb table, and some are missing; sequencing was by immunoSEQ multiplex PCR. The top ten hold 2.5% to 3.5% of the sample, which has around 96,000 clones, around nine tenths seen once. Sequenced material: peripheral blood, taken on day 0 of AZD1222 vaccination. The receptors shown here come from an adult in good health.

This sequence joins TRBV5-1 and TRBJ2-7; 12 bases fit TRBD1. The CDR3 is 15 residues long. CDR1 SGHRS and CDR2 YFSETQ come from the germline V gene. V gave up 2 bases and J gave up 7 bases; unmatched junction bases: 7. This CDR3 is CASSFSGTGGEEQYF. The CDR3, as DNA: TGCGCCAGCAGCTTTTCCGGGACAGGGGGCGAGGAGCAGTACTTC.

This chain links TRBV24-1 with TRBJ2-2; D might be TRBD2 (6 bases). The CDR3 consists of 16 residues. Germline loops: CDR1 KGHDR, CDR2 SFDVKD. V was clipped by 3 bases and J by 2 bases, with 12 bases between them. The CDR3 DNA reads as TGTGCCACCAGTGATGTCGGGGGTTCTAACACCGGGGAGCTGTTTTTT. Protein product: CATSDVGGSNTGELFF.

CDR3: CASSQGRGVGEQYF. The CDR3 DNA reads as TGTGCCAGCAGCCAAGGGCGGGGGGTCGGAGAGCAGTACTTC. The genes are TRBV3-1 (or the pseudogene TRBV3-2) and TRBJ2-7; 8 nucleotides match TRBD2. Unmatched junction bases numbered 6, after V lost 1 base and J lost 7 bases. CDR1 LGHDT and CDR2 YNNKEL come from the germline V gene (reference sequence). This CDR3 region has 14 residues.

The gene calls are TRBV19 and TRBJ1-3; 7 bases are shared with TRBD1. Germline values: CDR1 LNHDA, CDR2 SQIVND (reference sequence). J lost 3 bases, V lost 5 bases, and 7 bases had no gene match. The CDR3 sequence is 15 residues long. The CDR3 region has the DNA TGTGCCAGTAGTTACCGACGGGACAGTGGAAACACCATATATTTT. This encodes CASSYRRDSGNTIYF.

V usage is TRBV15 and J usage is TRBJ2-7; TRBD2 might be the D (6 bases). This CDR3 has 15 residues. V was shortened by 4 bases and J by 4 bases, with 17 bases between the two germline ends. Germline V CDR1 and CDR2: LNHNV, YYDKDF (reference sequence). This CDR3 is CATSKAGGAGYEQYF. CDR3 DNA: TGTGCCACCAGCAAAGCCGGCGGTGCGGGATACGAGCAGTACTTC.

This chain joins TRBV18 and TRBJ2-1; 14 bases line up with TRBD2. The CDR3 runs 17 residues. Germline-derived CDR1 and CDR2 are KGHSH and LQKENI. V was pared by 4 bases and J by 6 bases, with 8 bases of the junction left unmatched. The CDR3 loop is CASSLATSGGALNEQFF. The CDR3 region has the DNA TGTGCCAGCTCACTCGCGACTAGCGGGGGGGCCCTCAATGAGCAGTTCTTC.

CDR3 sequence: CASTLRTGAGNTIYF. DNA of the CDR3: TGTGCCAGTACCCTACGGACAGGGGCCGGAAACACCATATATTTT. The chain has TRBV19 and TRBJ1-3, with 9 bases that match TRBD1. The junction had 8 bases not matched to a gene; V was cut back by 7 bases and J by 4 bases. This CDR3 is built from 15 residues. Per germline, CDR1 LNHDA and CDR2 SQIVND (reference sequence).

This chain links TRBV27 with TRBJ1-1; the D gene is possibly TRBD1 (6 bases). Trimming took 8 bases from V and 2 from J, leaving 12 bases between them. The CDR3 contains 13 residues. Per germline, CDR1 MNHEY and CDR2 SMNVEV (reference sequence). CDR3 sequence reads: CASHRVLNTEAFF. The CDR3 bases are TGTGCCAGCCACAGGGTCCTTAACACTGAAGCTTTCTTT.

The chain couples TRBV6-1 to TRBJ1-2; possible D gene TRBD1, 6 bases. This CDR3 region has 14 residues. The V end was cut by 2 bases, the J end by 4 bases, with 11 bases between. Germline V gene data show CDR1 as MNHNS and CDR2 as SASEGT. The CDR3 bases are TGTGCCAGCAGTGAATGGGGGCACTCCTATGGCTACACCTTC. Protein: CASSEWGHSYGYTF.